This T cell receptor beta chain was sequenced for a study of shared clonotypes between healthy human individuals. Study in general: A donor's plate count was three for CD4 naive and three for CD4 memory; CD8 naive had two and CD8 memory one.

A remark on this clone: Its target is not known.

The protocol was immunoSEQ multiplex PCR, while the TCRdb copy is restricted to in-frame clones and leaves out a portion. The sample yields roughly 220,000 clones, 65% to 70% seen once. Whole-study results and caveats: It was observed that roughly 5% of naive CD4 clonotypes were shared across a handful of donors. All-four-donor shared clonotypes had higher generation probabilities than non-shared clonotypes did.

This CDR3 spans 12 amino acids. The junction had 3 bases not matched to a gene; V was cut back by 3 bases and J by 12 bases. Per the germline V gene, CDR1 is LNHNV and CDR2 is YYDKDF (reference sequence). The sequenced material came from memory CD4+ T cells sorted from blood. Subset: CD45RA-negative fraction. V and J are TRBV15 and TRBJ2-1; 9 bases match TRBD1. The receptor's source is a man aged 25-45 years in good health. In DNA, the CDR3 is TGTGCCACCAGCAGCACAGGGGGCGGGCAGTTCTTC. Its protein is CATSSTGGGQFF.